This entry is about one T cell receptor (beta chain). This CDR3 is built from 18 residues. CDR1 and CDR2 from the germline V gene are SGHNT and YENEEA. V lost 1 base to trimming and J lost 0 bases; unmatched junction nucleotides: 10. Method: immunoSEQ multiplex PCR; TCRdb's copy keeps in-frame clones and lacks some. This sample yields about 98,000 clones, of which 85% to 95% are seen a single time; about 0.3% belongs to the top ten. The data belong to a study of OX40 agonist ivuxolimab in advanced cancers. Sequenced material: CD4+ or CD8+ T cells sorted from blood, taken in a trial of the OX40 agonist ivuxolimab. The sequence was collected from an adult with an advanced solid tumor such as melanoma, head and neck, liver or kidney cancer. The gene calls are TRBV11-3 and TRBJ2-3; 7 bases line up with TRBD1. The CDR3 spells CASSLGSVGQPSTDTQYF. Written as DNA, the CDR3 is TGTGCCAGCAGCTTAGGTTCGGTGGGACAGCCAAGCACAGATACGCAGTATTTT.